A selection of T cell receptor beta chains follows, all from one sample in a study of T-cell reconstitution after alpha-beta-depleted transplantation in children. One entry per CDR3 protein results from TCRdb running MiXCR on the PCR reads. The sample shows 210,000 or so distinct CDR3 sequences, about 9.2% of them seen only once. The sequencing here drew on PBMCs from the stem cell graft donor, taken from the stem cell graft. The source is a human donor who donated a stem cell graft to a child with acute lymphoblastic leukemia. Both conserved end residues are part of each CDR3. The D gene is left open where the match is weak. A row's size may be missing; if present it is once, few, many or a size class.

j_gene | abundance | len | v_gene | d_gene | CDR3aa | CDR3nt
TRBJ1-1 | few | 14 | TRBV6-2/TRBV6-3 | TRBD1 | CASIPDRVNTEAFF | TGTGCCAGCATACCCGACAGGGTGAACACTGAAGCTTTCTTT
TRBJ1-1 | few | 15 | TRBV9 | TRBD1 | CASSSGTGEVTEAFF | TGTGCCAGCAGCTCAGGGACAGGGGAGGTCACTGAAGCTTTCTTT
TRBJ1-2 | few | 16 | TRBV7-9 | TRBD1 | CASSSGQGVLVYGYTF | TGTGCCAGCAGCTCGGGACAGGGAGTTTTAGTCTATGGCTACACCTTC
TRBJ2-6 | - | 19 | TRBV11-2 | TRBD1 | CASSLVSGTGGSGANVLTF | TGTGCCAGCAGCTTAGTCTCGGGGACAGGGGGGTCTGGGGCCAACGTCCTGACTTTC
TRBJ2-1 | many | 16 | TRBV27 | - | CASTPPGGAGRNEQFF | TGTGCCAGCACCCCGCCGGGGGGCGCGGGTCGCAATGAGCAGTTCTTC
TRBJ2-7 | - | 15 | TRBV2 | - | CASNYAFAKGNYQYF | TGTGCCAGCAACTACGCATTCGCTAAGGGAAATTATCAGTACTTC
TRBJ1-3 | few | 15 | TRBV7-2 | - | CASSSQQDSGNTIYF | TGTGCCAGCAGCTCGCAACAAGACTCTGGAAACACCATATATTTT
TRBJ2-1 | many | 14 | TRBV29-1 | TRBD2 | CSVAWGLAGHEQFF | TGCAGCGTTGCGTGGGGACTAGCAGGTCATGAGCAGTTCTTC
TRBJ1-5 | - | 17 | TRBV7-2 | - | CASSPPRWGGGNQPQHF | TGTGCCAGCAGCCCCCCTCGTTGGGGAGGAGGCAATCAGCCCCAGCATTTT
TRBJ2-5 | few | 14 | TRBV7-9 | - | CASSFRTAQETQYF | TGTGCCAGCAGCTTTCGGACAGCGCAAGAGACCCAGTACTTC
TRBJ2-2 | - | 14 | TRBV6-2/TRBV6-3 | TRBD1 | CASTGTGGTGELFF | TGTGCCAGCACCGGGACAGGGGGCACCGGGGAGCTGTTTTTT
TRBJ1-1 | many | 15 | TRBV18 | - | CASSPPRAANTEAFF | TGTGCCAGCTCACCACCTCGGGCAGCGAACACTGAAGCTTTCTTT
TRBJ2-5 | many | 15 | TRBV6-2/TRBV6-3 | TRBD1 | CASNTRTGGAETQYF | TGTGCCAGCAATACTCGGACAGGGGGCGCCGAGACCCAGTACTTC